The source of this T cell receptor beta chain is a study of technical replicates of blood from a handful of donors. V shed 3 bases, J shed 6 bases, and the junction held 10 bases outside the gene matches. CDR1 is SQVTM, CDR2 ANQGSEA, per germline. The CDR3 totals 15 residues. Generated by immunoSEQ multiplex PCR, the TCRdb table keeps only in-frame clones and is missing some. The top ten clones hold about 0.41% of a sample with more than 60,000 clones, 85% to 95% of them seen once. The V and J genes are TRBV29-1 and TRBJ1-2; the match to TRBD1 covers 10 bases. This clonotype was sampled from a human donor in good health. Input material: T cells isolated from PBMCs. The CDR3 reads CSVEGLLGTGDGYTF. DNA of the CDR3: TGCAGCGTTGAGGGCTTACTCGGGACAGGGGATGGCTACACCTTC.